These 23 T cell receptor beta chains were sequenced from one sample in a study of T cell responses to AZD1222 COVID-19 vaccine. Profiling relied on immunoSEQ multiplex PCR, and the TCRdb table lists in-frame clones only, not all of them. The sample records around 100,000 clones, approximately 89% being singletons. The sequences come from peripheral blood, collected 28 days after the second AZD1222 dose. The receptors were gathered from an adult who received the AZD1222 COVID-19 vaccine.

The chain joins TRBV29-1 to TRBJ2-4; D is uncertain. This CDR3 has 14 residues. The germline V gene has CDR1 SQVTM and CDR2 ANQGSEA. Trimming cost V 0 bases and J 2 bases, with 8 bases left between them. CDR3 in amino acids: CSVEEGKTKNIQYF. As DNA, the CDR3 is TGCAGCGTTGAAGAGGGGAAAACCAAAAACATTCAGTACTTC.

The chain uses TRBV7-3 and TRBJ2-2, with a possible D match to TRBD1 (6 bases). With 3 bases removed from V and 3 bases from J, the gap between germline ends came to 14 bases. Germline loops: CDR1 SGHTA, CDR2 FQGTGA. This CDR3 has 16 residues. For the CDR3, the DNA is TGTGCCAGCAGCTTTCTGGGACACCTGGACACCGGGGAGCTGTTTTTT. Protein: CASSFLGHLDTGELFF.

The chain is built from TRBV12-3 or TRBV12-4 and TRBJ1-4, with D possibly TRBD1 on 5 matching bases. The CDR3 is made up of 12 amino acids. Trimming took 6 bases from V and 5 from J, leaving 7 bases between them. The CDR3 DNA follows: TGTGCCAGCAGGCGACAGAATGAAAAACTGTTTTTT. This sequence encodes CASRRQNEKLFF.

The chain has TRBV15 and TRBJ1-4, with D possibly TRBD1 on 6 matching bases. V was clipped by 0 bases and J by 7 bases, with 15 bases between them. The V gene's germline CDR1 is LNHNV and CDR2 YYDKDF (reference sequence). The CDR3 totals 16 residues. The CDR3 is CATSRDQPGAGEKLFF. The CDR3 region has the DNA TGTGCCACCAGCAGAGATCAGCCGGGGGCGGGTGAAAAACTGTTTTTT.

This chain connects TRBV6-5 to TRBJ2-3; 12 nucleotides align to TRBD2. The CDR3 totals 15 residues. Germline V lookup: CDR1 MNHEY, CDR2 SVGAGI. V trimming: 6 bases; J trimming: 6 bases; junction bases outside the gene matches: 7. As DNA, the CDR3 is TGTGCCAGCAGAACCGGGACTAGCGGGTCGGATACGCAGTATTTT. This sequence encodes CASRTGTSGSDTQYF.

V gene TRBV10-3 combines with J gene TRBJ1-2; TRBD1 agrees at 7 bases. This CDR3 contains 13 residues. Looked up from germline, CDR1 is ENHRY and CDR2 is SYGVKD. J gave up 6 bases and V 5 bases, and 6 bases lay outside the gene matches. The CDR3 DNA reads TGTGCCATCAGTCCTCGGGACAGCAATGGCTACACCTTC. It codes for CAISPRDSNGYTF.

DNA for the CDR3: TGTGCCAGCAGCTCCAGGTCCGACTCGGCTACTGAAGCTTTCTTT. This translates into CASSSRSDSATEAFF. This chain uses TRBV11-2 with TRBJ1-1; D remains unclear. CDR3 size: 15 residues. Germline V gives CDR1 SGHAT, CDR2 FQNNGV. Deletions cut 4 bases from V and 5 bases from J, with 17 bases between.

The V call is TRBV7-9, the J call TRBJ1-3; unclear D gene. CDR3 length: 16 residues. Germline V gene lookup returns CDR1 SEHNR and CDR2 FQNEAQ (reference sequence). The V and J ends lost 5 bases and 0 bases respectively, with 14 bases between them. The CDR3 is CASSGGQVISGNTIYF. DNA for the CDR3: TGTGCCAGCAGCGGAGGGCAGGTGATCTCTGGAAACACCATATATTTT.

The chain carries TRBV7-2 and TRBJ2-7, with 8 positions matching TRBD1. Germline loops: CDR1 SGHTA, CDR2 FQGNSA. This CDR3 contains 13 residues. Trimming at V came to 5 bases and at J to 4 bases, leaving 4 bases not matched to a gene. Written as DNA, the CDR3 is TGTGCCAGCAGCCCTACAGGGGGGTACGAGCAGTACTTC. Its protein is CASSPTGGYEQYF.

Only one count was recorded for this clone. V is TRBV6-2 or TRBV6-3 and J is TRBJ1-1; tentative D call: TRBD1 (6 bases). The V gene lost 6 bases and the J gene lost 5 bases, with 10 bases spanning the gap. The CDR3 has 12 amino acids. Germline assignment: CDR1 MNHEY and CDR2 SVGEGT. The CDR3 DNA follows: TGTGCCAGCAGCCGGAGGGGGACTGAAGCTTTCTTT. Protein sequence: CASSRRGTEAFF.

This chain uses TRBV9 with TRBJ2-3; possibly TRBD1 for D (6 bases). This CDR3 contains 16 residues. Germline V lookup: CDR1 SGDLS, CDR2 YYNGEE. With 1 base removed from V and 1 base from J, the gap between germline ends came to 13 bases. CDR3: CASSVYRDTRTDTQYF. Here the CDR3 DNA reads TGTGCCAGCAGCGTATACCGGGACACGCGCACAGATACGCAGTATTTT. The full variable domain, in which reference TRBV9 and TRBJ2-3 provide the parts outside the CDR3, is DSGVTQTPKHLITATGQRVTLRCSPRSGDLSVYWYQQSLDQGLQFLIQYYNGEERAKGNILERFSAQQFPDLHSELNLSSLELGDSALYFCASSVYRDTRTDTQYFGPGTRLTVL.

The chain couples TRBV20-1 to TRBJ1-2, with 7 positions matching TRBD1. From germline, CDR1 is DFQATT and CDR2 SNEGSKA (reference sequence). The CDR3 consists of 11 residues. The CDR3 DNA sequence: TGCAACGCCCTCAGGGGGTATGGCTACACCTTC. Translating it yields CNALRGYGYTF.

This chain joins TRBV7-8 and TRBJ2-7; perhaps TRBD2 as D (5 bases). Germline CDR1 is SGHVS and CDR2 is FQNEAQ. CDR3 length: 13 residues. Trimming pared 1 base from V and 4 bases from J, leaving 8 bases between. The CDR3 here is CASSLDRGYEQYF. The DNA of the CDR3 is TGTGCCAGCAGCTTAGATCGGGGATACGAGCAGTACTTC.

The rearrangement joins TRBV4-2 to TRBJ1-5, with D hard to call. This CDR3 contains 13 residues. CDR1 and CDR2 (germline): LGHNA, YNFKEQ. The V gene lost 4 bases and the J gene lost 6 bases, with 10 bases spanning the gap. CDR3 sequence reads: CASSRGLGQPQHF. DNA for the CDR3: TGTGCCAGCAGCCGGGGTCTGGGTCAGCCCCAGCATTTT.

This chain links TRBV28 with TRBJ2-7, with D possibly matching TRBD1 (6 bases). V was shortened by 4 bases and J by 4 bases, with 17 bases between the two germline ends. This CDR3 contains 15 residues. The germline V gene encodes CDR1 MDHEN and CDR2 SYDVKM. The CDR3 reads CASSSGQTPAYEQYF. The CDR3 nucleotides are TGTGCCAGCAGTTCTGGACAGACCCCAGCTTACGAGCAGTACTTC.

The genes are TRBV10-3 and TRBJ2-7, with D possibly matching TRBD1 (6 bases). Trimming took 7 bases from V and 0 from J, leaving 16 bases between them. Germline V lookup: CDR1 ENHRY, CDR2 SYGVKD. CDR3 length equals 15 residues. This CDR3 reads CAITINPGDSYEQYF. The DNA for the CDR3 is TGTGCCATCACCATCAATCCAGGGGACTCCTACGAGCAGTACTTC.

This clone was seen a single time. V usage is TRBV27 and J usage is TRBJ2-1; 9 nucleotides line up with TRBD1. J was trimmed by 4 bases and V by 5 bases; bases with no gene match: 6. CDR3 length equals 15 residues. CDR1 is MNHEY and CDR2 is SMNVEV in the germline V gene (reference sequence). The CDR3: CASSPGQGTYNEQFF. The DNA of the CDR3 is TGTGCCAGCAGTCCCGGACAGGGGACATACAATGAGCAGTTCTTC.

The J gene is TRBJ2-2, the V gene TRBV27; TRBD2 might be the D (6 bases). There are 15 residues in the CDR3. The germline V and J ends were trimmed by 4 bases and 9 bases, with 18 bases remaining between them. CDR1 and CDR2 (germline): MNHEY, SMNVEV (reference sequence). This CDR3 is CASSSSSVDYRELFF. For the CDR3, the DNA is TGTGCCAGCAGTTCCTCTAGCGTCGATTACCGGGAGCTGTTTTTT.

CDR3 bases: TGTGCCACCAGTGATCTAAGCCGGGATGACTATTGGGGCACAGATACGCAGTATTTT. Its translation is CATSDLSRDDYWGTDTQYF. The rearrangement links TRBV24-1 to TRBJ2-3, with a tentative D call TRBD2 (5 bases). The length of the CDR3 is 19 residues. Trimming stripped 3 bases from V and 1 base from J, with 22 bases between. In germline, CDR1 is KGHDR, CDR2 SFDVKD.

This chain links TRBV24-1 with TRBJ1-2; D gene unclear. The CDR3 covers 12 residues. The germline CDR1 and CDR2 sequences are KGHDR and SFDVKD. V shed 4 bases and J shed 8 bases, with 10 bases lying between them. The CDR3 coding sequence is TGTGCCACCAGTGACCCGGCAGAGGGCTACACCTTC. Protein: CATSDPAEGYTF.

The rearrangement uses TRBV2 and TRBJ2-5; 7 bases are a match to TRBD1. The CDR3 runs to 13 residues. V shed 5 bases, J shed 4 bases, and the junction held 4 bases outside the gene matches. Germline V gene lookup returns CDR1 SNHLY and CDR2 FYNNEI. The CDR3 nucleotides are TGTGCCAGCAGTAATGGACAGGTAGAGACCCAGTACTTC. Translating gives CASSNGQVETQYF.

The gene calls are TRBV27 and TRBJ2-5, with unresolved D. Germline V gene sequence: CDR1 MNHEY, CDR2 SMNVEV (reference sequence). This CDR3 has 8 residues. Trimming took off 9 bases at V and 13 bases at J, with 9 bases between the two ends. CDR3 coding DNA: TGTGCCAGATACCCGGGGTACTTC. It encodes CARYPGYF.

The gene calls are TRBV6-5 and TRBJ2-7, with TRBD1 identical over 10 bases. The CDR3 has 15 residues. J gave up 4 bases and V 8 bases, and 11 bases lay outside the gene matches. From germline, CDR1 is MNHEY and CDR2 SVGAGI. This chain's CDR3 is CASSLKGDRGYEQYF. CDR3 DNA: TGTGCCAGCTCCTTAAAAGGGGACAGGGGATACGAGCAGTACTTC.